This section outlines one TCR beta chain sequence together with its context. CDR3 length: 14 amino acids. Germline values: CDR1 LNHDA, CDR2 SQIVND (reference sequence). With V trimmed by 6 bases and J by 2 bases, 4 bases remained unmatched. Sequencing was performed with immunoSEQ multiplex PCR; in TCRdb, only in-frame clones are kept and a portion is missing. The sample contains about 160,000 clones, about 92% of which appear only once. Enrolment of Seattle patients took place during active infection, and they were followed longitudinally. This sample is drawn from a study of blood T cell repertoires in COVID-19. Overall study context: From T cells, B-cell-depleted T cells, or PBMCs came the material, which was cDNA or gDNA.

The sample comprised peripheral blood. The chain couples TRBV19 to TRBJ1-3, with 7 nucleotides matching TRBD1. This TCR was recovered from a man aged 25-45 years with COVID-19, enrolled during active disease. The CDR3 region has the DNA TGTGCCAGTAGCCAAGGACAGGCTGGAAACACCATATATTTT. This sequence encodes CASSQGQAGNTIYF.